This entry lists 25 T cell receptor beta chains sequenced from one sample in a study of cytomegalovirus exposure and HLA in healthy donors. PCR employed 60 Vbeta and 13 Jbeta primers. Repertoires were generated with immunoSEQ multiplex PCR, while TCRdb's copy carries only in-frame clones and drops some. The repertoire has over 120,000 clones, around two thirds of them found once; the top ten carry approximately 4.3%. Sequenced: PBMCs. The receptors were gathered from a man younger than 35 in good health and CMV-seropositive.

This clone appeared a few times. The rearrangement joins TRBV9 to TRBJ2-1; D perhaps matches TRBD1 (5 bases). V was trimmed by 0 bases and J by 5 bases, leaving 9 bases between them. The CDR3 contains 14 residues. Germline CDR1 and CDR2: SGDLS and YYNGEE. CDR3 region: CASSVVGQNNEQFF. DNA of the CDR3: TGTGCCAGCAGCGTAGTGGGGCAAAACAATGAGCAGTTCTTC. The full variable domain, completed using reference TRBV9 and TRBJ2-1, is DSGVTQTPKHLITATGQRVTLRCSPRSGDLSVYWYQQSLDQGLQFLIQYYNGEERAKGNILERFSAQQFPDLHSELNLSSLELGDSALYFCASSVVGQNNEQFFGPGTRLTVL.

This clone has only a few counts. V and J are TRBV7-9 and TRBJ1-4, with D maybe TRBD1 (6 bases). V shed 6 bases and J shed 3 bases, with 14 bases lying between them. CDR1 and CDR2 (germline): SEHNR, FQNEAQ (reference sequence). This CDR3 spans 15 amino acids. CDR3 sequence: CASRALGHPNEKLFF. CDR3 in DNA: TGTGCCAGCAGAGCCTTGGGACACCCTAATGAAAAACTGTTTTTT.

This chain connects TRBV7-9 to TRBJ1-1, with 8 positions matching TRBD1. The V segment lost 6 bases and the J segment 5 bases; nucleotides outside the gene matches: 8. Germline CDR1 and CDR2: SEHNR and FQNEAQ (reference sequence). The CDR3 is 14 amino acids. The CDR3 protein is CASRPGGGLTEAFF. For the CDR3, the DNA is TGTGCCAGCAGACCAGGGGGCGGGTTGACTGAAGCTTTCTTT. The full variable domain, its missing parts supplied by reference TRBV7-9 and TRBJ1-1, is DTGVSQNPRHKITKRGQNVTFRCDPISEHNRLYWYRQTLGQGPEFLTYFQNEAQLEKSRLLSDRFSAERPKGSFSTLEIQRTEQGDSAMYLCASRPGGGLTEAFFGQGTRLTVV.

V is TRBV9 and J is TRBJ1-4, with D possibly being TRBD1 (6 bases). Trimming stripped 3 bases from V and 5 bases from J, with 11 bases between. The CDR3 spans 14 residues. CDR1 is SGDLS and CDR2 is YYNGEE in the germline V gene. The CDR3 DNA sequence: TGTGCCAGCAGCGGGGGGCGGTGGAATGAAAAACTGTTTTTT. Amino acid sequence: CASSGGRWNEKLFF.

This chain connects TRBV2 to TRBJ2-7; 10 bases match TRBD2. This CDR3 has 14 residues. V was clipped by 10 bases and J by 5 bases; unmatched bases: 11. Germline lookup yields CDR1 SNHLY and CDR2 FYNNEI. The CDR3 DNA follows: TGTGCCACAGCGTCTAGCGGGAGCGGGAACGAGCAGTACTTC. This codes for CATASSGSGNEQYF.

This rearrangement joins TRBV7-9 to TRBJ2-7; 7 bases line up with TRBD2. Unmatched junction bases numbered 5, after V lost 2 bases and J lost 1 base. This CDR3 region has 15 residues. Germline loops: CDR1 SEHNR, CDR2 FQNEAQ (reference sequence). The CDR3 nucleotides read TGTGCCAGCAGCTTACAAAGCGGGAATTCCTACGAGCAGTACTTC. Amino acid sequence: CASSLQSGNSYEQYF.

The table lists this clone with a few counts. This rearrangement joins TRBV28 to TRBJ2-2, with 8 bases that match TRBD1. V was pared by 2 bases and J by 5 bases, with 1 base of the junction left unmatched. Germline V gives CDR1 MDHEN, CDR2 SYDVKM. CDR3 length: 14 amino acids. The CDR3 DNA follows: TGTGCCAGCAGTTTAGGGACAGGAACCGGGGAGCTGTTTTTT. Translated, it gives CASSLGTGTGELFF.

This chain uses TRBV5-1 with TRBJ2-7; 9 nucleotides agree with TRBD1. From germline, CDR1 is SGHRS and CDR2 YFSETQ. This CDR3 region has 15 residues. The V gene end was trimmed by 4 bases and the J gene end by 5 bases; junction bases not matched to a gene: 10. This CDR3 reads CASSPPGQGFHEQYF. DNA of the CDR3: TGCGCCAGCAGCCCGCCGGGACAGGGTTTCCACGAGCAGTACTTC.

This chain links TRBV6-5 with TRBJ2-7; D might be TRBD1 (6 bases). This CDR3 has 14 residues. The V and J ends lost 5 bases and 1 base respectively, with 12 bases between them. The germline V gene has CDR1 MNHEY and CDR2 SVGAGI. CDR3: CASSVGRGSYEQYF. Written as DNA, the CDR3 is TGTGCCAGCAGTGTAGGCAGGGGATCCTACGAGCAGTACTTC.

This clone was seen once. This sequence joins TRBV2 and TRBJ2-1; TRBD2 might be the D (5 bases). Germline V CDR1 and CDR2: SNHLY, FYNNEI. V shed 5 bases and J shed 5 bases, with 10 bases lying between them. The CDR3 totals 13 residues. The CDR3 region has the DNA TGTGCCAGCAGTTTGGACTGGAACAATGAGCAGTTCTTC. Its translation is CASSLDWNNEQFF. Full variable domain (rest looked up from reference TRBV2 and TRBJ2-1): EPEVTQTPSHQVTQMGQEVILRCVPISNHLYFYWYRQILGQKVEFLVSFYNNEISEKSEIFDDQFSVERPDGSNFTLKIRSTKLEDSAMYFCASSLDWNNEQFFGPGTRLTVL.

This rearrangement joins TRBV9 to TRBJ2-5; D possibly corresponds to TRBD2 (5 bases). This CDR3 has 15 amino acids. Trimming shortened V by 1 base and J by 5 bases, and 15 bases separated the two germline ends. Germline V CDR1 and CDR2: SGDLS, YYNGEE. The CDR3 here is CASSVSPSITETQYF. In nucleotides, the CDR3 is TGTGCCAGCAGCGTAAGCCCTAGCATCACGGAGACCCAGTACTTC.

The gene calls are TRBV27 and TRBJ2-1; 9 bases fit TRBD2. Germline V lookup: CDR1 MNHEY, CDR2 SMNVEV (reference sequence). V gave up 8 bases and J gave up 4 bases; unmatched junction bases: 12. The CDR3 is 16 residues long. For the CDR3, the DNA is TGTGCCAGCCGGAATTTAGCGGGAGTAAGTTACAATGAGCAGTTCTTC. Translated, it gives CASRNLAGVSYNEQFF.

The rearrangement uses TRBV7-9 and TRBJ2-3; 12 bases are shared with TRBD2. Germline loops: CDR1 SEHNR, CDR2 FQNEAQ (reference sequence). The junction had 4 bases not matched to a gene; V was cut back by 7 bases and J by 2 bases. The CDR3 runs to 15 residues. The CDR3 DNA sequence: TGTGCCAGCATGAGGACTAGCGGGACCACAGATACGCAGTATTTT. Translating gives CASMRTSGTTDTQYF.

This clone was picked up one time. The chain joins TRBV5-1 to TRBJ2-7; 9 nucleotides align to TRBD2. Trimming took 6 bases from V and 1 from J; bases not matched to a gene: 5. This CDR3 region has 14 residues. The germline gives CDR1 SGHRS, CDR2 YFSETQ. The CDR3 DNA reads TGCGCCAGCATGACTAGCGGATCGTCCTACGAGCAGTACTTC. As protein: CASMTSGSSYEQYF.

This chain connects TRBV25-1 to TRBJ1-2; D not resolved. Trimming cost V 0 bases and J 0 bases, with 11 bases left between them. The CDR3 length is 16 residues. The germline V gene encodes CDR1 MGHDK and CDR2 SYGVNS. The CDR3 region has the DNA TGTGCCAGCAGTGAATATAATTACGAGGCTAACTATGGCTACACCTTC. Its protein product is CASSEYNYEANYGYTF.

This chain connects TRBV19 to TRBJ2-7; possible D gene TRBD1, 6 bases. V was clipped by 0 bases and J by 0 bases, with 6 bases between them. The CDR3 loop spans 14 amino acids. Germline V CDR1 and CDR2: LNHDA, SQIVND (reference sequence). This CDR3 is CASSIEGHSYEQYF. The CDR3, as DNA: TGTGCCAGTAGTATAGAGGGACACTCCTACGAGCAGTACTTC.

This chain connects TRBV7-8 to TRBJ1-2, with D possibly TRBD1 on 5 matching bases. V shed 1 base and J shed 0 bases, with 9 bases lying between them. Germline V CDR1 and CDR2: SGHVS, FQNEAQ. This CDR3 comprises 15 residues. DNA of the CDR3: TGTGCCAGCAGCTTAGGGCAGGGTTCTAACTATGGCTACACCTTC. Protein product: CASSLGQGSNYGYTF.

V usage is TRBV14 and J usage is TRBJ1-5; the match to TRBD1 covers 8 bases. The CDR3 extends over 20 amino acids. Looked up from germline, CDR1 is SGHDN and CDR2 is FVKESK. The V segment lost 3 bases and the J segment 1 base; nucleotides outside the gene matches: 17. In DNA, the CDR3 is TGTGCCAGCAGCCATCCCCCCGGGACAGGAGGCCTCTGGAGCAATCAGCCCCAGCATTTT. It encodes CASSHPPGTGGLWSNQPQHF.

With regard to this clone: The junction departs from the called germline gene at one end, perhaps through a read error. The V gene is TRBV7-2, the J gene TRBJ2-1, with TRBD2 matching 8 bases. Germline V CDR1 and CDR2: SGHTA, FQGNSA. This CDR3 contains 16 residues. DNA for the CDR3: TGTGCCAGCAGCTTAGCCCCAGCGGGGGCCTACAATGGGCAGTTCTTC. Protein: CASSLAPAGAYNGQFF. Full variable domain (remainder filled in from reference TRBV7-2 and TRBJ2-1): GAGVSQSPSNKVTEKGKDVELRCDPISGHTALYWYRQSLGQGLEFLIYFQGNSAPDKSGLPSDRFSAERTGGSVSTLTIQRTQQEDSAVYLCASSLAPAGAYNGQFFGPGTRLTVL.

The gene calls are TRBV6-5 and TRBJ2-7; 9 positions agree with TRBD1. The V gene end was trimmed by 5 bases and the J gene end by 3 bases; junction bases not matched to a gene: 8. The CDR3 sequence is 15 residues long. Looked up from germline, CDR1 is MNHEY and CDR2 is SVGAGI. CDR3 amino acids: CASSAWTGESYEQYF. The CDR3 DNA reads as TGTGCCAGCAGTGCCTGGACAGGGGAGAGCTACGAGCAGTACTTC.

CDR3 coding DNA: TGTGCCAGCAGACCCCCGGGGAACTATGGCTACACCTTC. Protein product: CASRPPGNYGYTF. This chain connects TRBV6-5 to TRBJ1-2; D gene ambiguous. There are 13 residues in the CDR3. V was pared by 6 bases and J by 2 bases, with 10 bases between. CDR1 is MNHEY and CDR2 is SVGAGI in the germline V gene.

To note about this clone: This same CDR3 is encoded by further DNA sequences in the sample. J is TRBJ1-5 and V is TRBV19; D perhaps matches TRBD1 (6 bases). Trimming left V 7 bases short and J 2 bases short, with 18 bases between. CDR1 and CDR2 (germline): LNHDA, SQIVND (reference sequence). The CDR3 sequence is 16 residues long. DNA for the CDR3: TGTGCCAGTATTTCCCAGGGGCAGGGAGGCAATCAGCCCCAGCATTTT. It codes for CASISQGQGGNQPQHF.

The genes are TRBV28 and TRBJ2-1; D might be TRBD2 (6 bases). V lost 7 bases and J lost 4, with 14 bases in between. CDR1 is MDHEN and CDR2 is SYDVKM in the germline V gene. The CDR3 loop spans 14 amino acids. CDR3 loop: CASIGVAAYNEQFF. The DNA for the CDR3 is TGTGCCAGCATCGGGGTAGCGGCGTACAATGAGCAGTTCTTC.

The chain recombines TRBV20-1 with TRBJ1-6; D remains ambiguous. Germline V gene data show CDR1 as DFQATT and CDR2 as SNEGSKA (reference sequence). The CDR3 loop spans 11 amino acids. Trimming took 3 bases from V and 14 from J, leaving 11 bases between them. This CDR3 is CSARTPGALHF. In DNA, the CDR3 is TGCAGTGCTAGGACCCCCGGAGCCCTCCACTTT.

The V call is TRBV6-6, the J call TRBJ1-1, with TRBD1 matching over 11 bases. The V gene's germline CDR1 is MNHNY and CDR2 SVGAGI (reference sequence). The CDR3 covers 15 residues. V dropped 6 bases and J dropped 4; count of bases not matched to a gene: 7. CDR3 coding DNA: TGTGCCAGCAGCCGTACCGGGACAGGGGGCACTGAAGCTTTCTTT. It specifies CASSRTGTGGTEAFF.